The 14 T cell receptor beta chains presented below share a single source sample, sequenced in a study of control samples from healthy donors and cancer patients. Sequenced by immunoSEQ multiplex PCR; TCRdb stores in-frame clones only, minus some. The table includes about 120,000 clones, roughly 90% detected once. Source material: blood. These TCRs come from a man over 45 in good health.

CDR3 sequence: CASSLVGGSCTF. CDR3 nucleotides: TGTGCCAGCAGCTTGGTAGGCGGCTCCTGCACCTTC. V usage is TRBV5-8 and J usage is TRBJ1-2; D is unresolved. From germline, CDR1 is SGHTS and CDR2 YDEGEE. The CDR3 totals 12 residues. V was trimmed by 0 bases and J by 13 bases, leaving 13 bases between them.

The V gene is TRBV7-9, the J gene TRBJ1-2; D might be TRBD1 (5 bases). Germline loops: CDR1 SEHNR, CDR2 FQNEAQ (reference sequence). The CDR3 spans 16 residues. V was trimmed by 5 bases and J by 5 bases, leaving 21 bases between them. Here the CDR3 DNA reads TGTGCCAGCAGCCCATCTACCGGGACTCAGCGATATGGCTACACCTTC. Residues: CASSPSTGTQRYGYTF.

With regard to this clone: One junction end does not reproduce the germline sequence, and a read error may be involved. The chain has TRBV7-8 and TRBJ1-1; D remains ambiguous. The CDR3 runs 13 residues. CDR1 and CDR2 from the germline V gene are SGHVS and FQNEAQ. The CDR3 region has the DNA TGTGCCAGCAGATTAGACACGAACACTGAAGCTTTCTTT. It specifies CASRLDTNTEAFF.

This clone was seen once. The chain combines TRBV5-4 with TRBJ2-4, with a possible D match to TRBD2 (5 bases). There are 14 residues in the CDR3. V shed 0 bases and J shed 6 bases, with 10 bases lying between them. Germline CDR1 is SGHNT and CDR2 is YYREEE (reference sequence). The CDR3 is CASSLDPEANIQYF. The CDR3 nucleotides read TGTGCCAGCAGCTTGGACCCGGAGGCAAACATTCAGTACTTC. The whole variable domain, filled in from reference TRBV5-4 and TRBJ2-4, reads ETGVTQSPTHLIKTRGQQVTLRCSSQSGHNTVSWYQQALGQGPQFIFQYYREEENGRGNFPPRFSGLQFPNYSSELNVNALELDDSALYLCASSLDPEANIQYFGAGTRLSVL.

This clone was counted once. This chain uses TRBV5-1 with TRBJ2-6; D might be TRBD2 (6 bases). The CDR3 loop spans 17 amino acids. V dropped 3 bases and J dropped 1 base, with 14 bases sitting between them. CDR1 SGHRS and CDR2 YFSETQ come from the germline V gene. The CDR3 bases are TGCGCCAGCAGCTCGGGAGTTACCTTATCTGGGGCCAACGTCCTGACTTTC. Translating gives CASSSGVTLSGANVLTF.

This clone has ten or more counts. The chain couples TRBV28 to TRBJ1-3, with D possibly matching TRBD1 (5 bases). Trimming pared 6 bases from V and 2 bases from J, leaving 14 bases between. This CDR3 comprises 15 residues. Germline values: CDR1 MDHEN, CDR2 SYDVKM. The CDR3 spells CASRGTDPPGNTIYF. In DNA, the CDR3 is TGTGCCAGCAGAGGGACGGATCCACCTGGAAACACCATATATTTT.

This sequence joins TRBV10-2 and TRBJ1-5, with D perhaps matching TRBD1 (5 bases). Germline CDR1 WSHSY, CDR2 SAAADI. Trimming took off 7 bases at V and 5 bases at J, with 18 bases between the two ends. CDR3 length: 15 residues. The CDR3, as DNA: TGCGCCAGCAAAAGGGCTAGACGGGACGATCAGCCCCAGCATTTT. Amino acids: CASKRARRDDQPQHF.

The chain carries TRBV7-2 and TRBJ1-2; D may be TRBD1 (5 bases). Germline V CDR1 and CDR2: SGHTA, FQGNSA. V dropped 4 bases and J dropped 5 bases, with 14 bases sitting between them. CDR3 length: 14 amino acids. CDR3: CASSSDRWSYGYTF. The CDR3 nucleotides are TGTGCCAGCAGCTCAGACAGATGGTCTTATGGCTACACCTTC.

In this sample, this clone turned up once. The chain employs TRBV6-2 or TRBV6-3 and TRBJ1-1, with D possibly TRBD1 on 5 matching bases. Looked up from germline, CDR1 is MNHEY and CDR2 is SVGEGT. The CDR3 is 13 amino acids. Trimming stripped 6 bases from V and 1 base from J, with 9 bases between. In nucleotides, the CDR3 is TGTGCCAGCAGCCGGGGGGAGAACACTGAAGCTTTCTTT. Translated, it gives CASSRGENTEAFF.

This chain connects TRBV10-3 to TRBJ2-3; D call uncertain. V was shortened by 4 bases and J by 4 bases, with 9 bases between the two germline ends. CDR3 size: 13 residues. Germline values: CDR1 ENHRY, CDR2 SYGVKD. CDR3 loop: CAISVTKADTQYF. CDR3 bases: TGTGCCATCAGTGTAACGAAGGCAGATACGCAGTATTTT.

The chain has TRBV15 and TRBJ1-5, with D possibly being TRBD1 (5 bases). Germline CDR1 reads LNHNV; CDR2 reads YYDKDF (reference sequence). Trimming pared 7 bases from V and 4 bases from J, leaving 11 bases between. The length of the CDR3 is 13 residues. CDR3 amino acids: CATNEGRNQPQHF. The CDR3 DNA is TGTGCCACCAATGAGGGGCGAAATCAGCCCCAGCATTTT.

The chain recombines TRBV27 with TRBJ1-1, with D possibly being TRBD1 (5 bases). V was clipped by 7 bases and J by 4 bases, with 16 bases between them. CDR1 is MNHEY and CDR2 is SMNVEV in the germline V gene (reference sequence). This CDR3 is 14 amino acids long. The CDR3 loop is CASKFRGKGTEAFF. CDR3 sequence (DNA): TGTGCCAGCAAATTTCGGGGGAAGGGCACTGAAGCTTTCTTT.

The CDR3 reads CASSRFRVSNTGELFF. For the CDR3, the DNA is TGTGCCAGCAGCCGATTCAGGGTATCGAACACCGGGGAGCTGTTTTTT. This rearrangement joins TRBV14 to TRBJ2-2, with a possible D match to TRBD1 (5 bases). The CDR3 length is 16 residues. Germline CDR1 and CDR2: SGHDN and FVKESK. Trimming removed 4 bases at V and 0 bases at J, with 12 bases between. Full variable domain (missing parts from reference TRBV14 and TRBJ2-2): EAGVTQFPSHSVIEKGQTVTLRCDPISGHDNLYWYRRVMGKEIKFLLHFVKESKQDESGMPNNRFLAERTGGTYSTLKVQPAELEDSGVYFCASSRFRVSNTGELFFGEGSRLTVL.

V is TRBV5-1 and J is TRBJ1-2, with TRBD1 identical over 9 bases. Germline V gene sequence: CDR1 SGHRS, CDR2 YFSETQ. V shed 7 bases, J shed 6 bases, and the junction held 4 bases outside the gene matches. The CDR3 has 12 residues. The CDR3: CASGTGTDGYTF. The CDR3 DNA is TGCGCCAGCGGGACAGGGACGGATGGCTACACCTTC.